This TCR beta chain was observed in a study of monozygotic twins with inflammatory bowel disease. Germline V gene data show CDR1 as MGHRA and CDR2 as YSYEKL. This CDR3 has 15 residues. Eight cDNA synthesis reactions were run for every sample. The template-switching step introduced UMIs that carried a 6-nucleotide sample barcode. Following a re-call of the 5' RACE reads, TCRdb has one entry per CDR3 protein and lacks DNA. The table for this sample gives about 350,000 distinct CDR3 sequences. The chain is built from TRBV4-1 and TRBJ1-5; lacking DNA, the TRBD1 call made by TCRdb goes unchecked. Sequenced sample: blood. The sequence derives from a human donor with ulcerative colitis or Crohn's disease, or a healthy co-twin of an affected twin (not recorded which). CDR3 sequence: CASSQVEQGDQPQHF.